This section outlines one TCR beta chain sequence together with its context. Antigen specificity is unknown. The PCR made use of 60 Vbeta and 13 Jbeta primers. Profiling relied on immunoSEQ multiplex PCR, and the TCRdb table lists in-frame clones only, not all of them. The sample records over 120,000 clones, 75% being singletons. The sample originates from a study of cytomegalovirus exposure and HLA in healthy donors. The CDR3 totals 12 residues. V lost 8 bases and J lost 4, with 12 bases in between. Germline CDR1 is SNHLY and CDR2 is FYNNEI. Broader study findings: Available immune exposure information was restricted to CMV serostatus only.

The V gene is TRBV2, the J gene TRBJ2-7; TRBD1 might be the D (6 bases). Sequencing used PBMCs. This TCR was sampled from a man aged 25-45 years in good health and CMV-seronegative. The chain's CDR3 is CASRGDRYEQYF. For the CDR3, the DNA is TGTGCCAGCCGAGGAGACAGGTACGAGCAGTACTTC.